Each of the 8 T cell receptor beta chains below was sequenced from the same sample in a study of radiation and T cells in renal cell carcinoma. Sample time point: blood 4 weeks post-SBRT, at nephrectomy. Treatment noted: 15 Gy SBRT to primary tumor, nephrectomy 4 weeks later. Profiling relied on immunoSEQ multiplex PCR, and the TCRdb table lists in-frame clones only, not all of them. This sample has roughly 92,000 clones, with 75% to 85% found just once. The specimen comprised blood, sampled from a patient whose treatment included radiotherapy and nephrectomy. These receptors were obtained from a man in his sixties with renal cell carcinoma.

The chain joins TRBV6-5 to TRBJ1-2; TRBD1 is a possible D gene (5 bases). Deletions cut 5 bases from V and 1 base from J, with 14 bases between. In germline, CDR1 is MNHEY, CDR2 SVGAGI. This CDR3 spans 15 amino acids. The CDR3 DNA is TGTGCCAGCAGTCGCCACCCCAGGGTTAACTATGGCTACACCTTC. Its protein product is CASSRHPRVNYGYTF.

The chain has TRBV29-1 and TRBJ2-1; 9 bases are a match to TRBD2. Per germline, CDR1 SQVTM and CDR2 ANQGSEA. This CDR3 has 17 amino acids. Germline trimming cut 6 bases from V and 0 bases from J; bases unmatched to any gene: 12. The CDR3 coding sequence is TGCAGCGTCCAAGGGTCGCGCGGGAGGGGCTCCTACAATGAGCAGTTCTTC. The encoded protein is CSVQGSRGRGSYNEQFF.

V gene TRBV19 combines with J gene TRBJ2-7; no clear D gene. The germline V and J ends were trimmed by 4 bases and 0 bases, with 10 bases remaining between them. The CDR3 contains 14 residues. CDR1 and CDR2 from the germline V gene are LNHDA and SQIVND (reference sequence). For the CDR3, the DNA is TGTGCCAGTAGTAGTGTGGCGTCCTCCTACGAGCAGTACTTC. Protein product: CASSSVASSYEQYF.

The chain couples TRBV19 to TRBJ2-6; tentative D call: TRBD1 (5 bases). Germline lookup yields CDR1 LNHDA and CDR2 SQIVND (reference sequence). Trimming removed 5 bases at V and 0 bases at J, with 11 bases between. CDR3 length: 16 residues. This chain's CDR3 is CASSAQVSSGANVLTF. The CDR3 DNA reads TGTGCCAGTAGTGCACAGGTATCCTCTGGGGCCAACGTCCTGACTTTC. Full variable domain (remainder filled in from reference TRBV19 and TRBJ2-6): DGGITQSPKYLFRKEGQNVTLSCEQNLNHDAMYWYRQDPGQGLRLIYYSQIVNDFQKGDIAEGYSVSREKKESFPLTVTSAQKNPTAFYLCASSAQVSSGANVLTFGAGSRLTVL.

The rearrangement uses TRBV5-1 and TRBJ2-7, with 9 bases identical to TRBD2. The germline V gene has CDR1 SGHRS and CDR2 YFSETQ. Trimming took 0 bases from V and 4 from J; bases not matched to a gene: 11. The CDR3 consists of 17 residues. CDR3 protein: CASSLALREGLVYEQYF. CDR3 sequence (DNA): TGCGCCAGCAGCTTGGCTCTGCGGGAGGGCCTGGTTTACGAGCAGTACTTC.

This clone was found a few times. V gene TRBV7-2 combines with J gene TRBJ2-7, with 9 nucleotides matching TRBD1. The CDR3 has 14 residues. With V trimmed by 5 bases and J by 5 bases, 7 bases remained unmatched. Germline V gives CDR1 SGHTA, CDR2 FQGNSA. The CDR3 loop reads CASSRWTGEHEQYF. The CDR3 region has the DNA TGTGCCAGCAGCCGTTGGACAGGGGAACACGAGCAGTACTTC.

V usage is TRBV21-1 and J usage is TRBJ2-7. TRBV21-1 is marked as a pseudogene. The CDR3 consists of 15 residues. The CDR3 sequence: CASSKEGPDSYEQYF. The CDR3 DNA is TGTGCCAGCAGCAAAGAGGGTCCCGACTCCTACGAGCAGTACTTC.

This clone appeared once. Here the CDR3 DNA reads TGCGCCAGCAGTGAGTCGGGAGGCCAAGAGACCCAGTACTTC. Residues: CASSESGGQETQYF. The chain has TRBV10-1 and TRBJ2-5, with a possible D match to TRBD2 (6 bases). Germline assignment: CDR1 WNHNN and CDR2 SYGVQD (reference sequence). V dropped 0 bases and J dropped 1 base, with 6 bases sitting between them. This CDR3 has 14 amino acids.